The entry below gives a single TCR beta chain sequence along with its context. Its target is unknown. V lost 1 base and J lost 6; bases outside the gene matches: 5. Germline CDR1 is SGHVS and CDR2 is FNYEAQ. This CDR3 contains 15 residues. This record belongs to a study of cytomegalovirus exposure and HLA in healthy donors. Findings of the study overall: There were 150 or so TCR beta chains listed as cytomegalovirus-associated.

The study ran its PCR with 60 Vbeta and 13 Jbeta primers. Sequenced by immunoSEQ multiplex PCR; TCRdb stores in-frame clones only, minus some. The sample shows 250,000 to 350,000 clones, 80% of them seen only once. The TCR sequence derives from a girl aged 2 to 10 in good health and CMV-seronegative. Sequencing was carried out using PBMCs. The gene calls are TRBV7-6 and TRBJ2-3, with TRBD1 matching over 9 bases. The CDR3 loop reads CASSLGSGTGDTQYF. CDR3 sequence (DNA): TGTGCCAGCAGCTTAGGTTCCGGGACAGGGGATACGCAGTATTTT.